This TCR beta chain originates from a study of blood T cell repertoires in COVID-19 (TCRdb year 2020). General notes on the study: Samples covering the acute and convalescent phases of COVID-19 were provided by collaborators in the United States, Italy and Spain. The prospective study material was composed of cDNA or gDNA derived from T cells, B-cell-depleted T cells, or PBMCs. Subjects who had been exposed to COVID-19, were actively infected with it, or had recovered from it provided the deeply sampled blood TCRbeta repertoires that made up the dataset. A freely available public database, intended as a resource for researchers studying the immune response to SARS-CoV-2, is where the repertoires were released. The samples were drawn from two sources: the first 160 participants of the ongoing ImmuneRACE study, and over 950 subjects contributed by 6 global collaborators. The sample metadata nearly always contained a de-identified subject ID, COVID-19 status, age in years and sex. Where available, HLA class I and class II types were obtained from metadata supplied by the sample provider rather than from assay-based typing. The investigation overall reported the following: How much clinical and demographic metadata was included differed by source and by participant, and the metadata was provided uncurated.

In the prospective study, participants were about 18 to 90 years old, resided in under 30 geographic areas of the United States, and were enrolled through a virtual design. Cohort assignment in the prospective study relied on participant-reported clinical history from a screening survey and a study questionnaire. Recovered participants in ImmuneRACE Cohort 3 were defined as having two consecutive negative NP/OP PCR tests, clearance from a healthcare professional, or resolution of symptoms. Mobile phlebotomists in the prospective study collected whole blood, serum and a nasopharyngeal or oropharyngeal swab from every participant. Participants in the prospective study had the option to provide additional blood draws and questionnaires over a roughly 2-month period. Prospective study blood samples were shipped either frozen or at room temperature before DNA extraction. The immunoSEQ Assay, a bias-controlled multiplex PCR, was used to amplify TCRbeta CDR3 regions from genomic DNA. Processing in the source paper ran as follows. The number of nucleated cells in each sample was estimated by amplification of reference gene primers within the assay. Sequence reads were collapsed and filtered to measure the absolute abundance of every unique TCRbeta CDR3 rearrangement. For each sample, productive Simpson clonality was calculated as the square root of Simpson's diversity index over productive rearrangements. The clones in this table, taken by TCRdb from immuneACCESS, are in-frame only. Not every clone is retained; where verified, under half of the shortfall comes from an unresolved V gene, and the cause of the rest is unknown. That table supplies the V and J calls and clone size; D and trimming were determined from the DNA. A total of roughly 140,000 clones appear in this sample, around 84% of them only once. The top ten clonotypes cover more than 5.5% of the sample.

With regard to this clone: This receptor's antigen is unknown. No quality values exist for individual bases; no much larger clone is one base distant.

The germline V end is reduced by 6 bases and the J end by 5 bases; junction bases left unmatched: 7. From a lookup of the germline V gene (reference sequence), CDR1 and CDR2 are LNHDA and SQIVND. Spanning cysteine to phenylalanine, the CDR3 consists of 14 amino acids. Only the CDR3 DNA is retained, 42 bases long and in frame from the first base. Sequencing input: PBMCs or T cells enriched from blood (not recorded which). The chain uses TRBV19 and TRBJ1-1; 9 of the junction bases match TRBD1. This receptor was obtained from a man aged 50 or older who had recovered from COVID-19. CDR3 loop: CASSLDRGGTEAFF. The nucleotide sequence is given as TGTGCCAGTAGCCTGGACAGGGGCGGGACTGAAGCTTTCTTT. Reference TRBV19 and TRBJ1-1 proteins supply the regions before and after the CDR3; the full variable domain is: DGGITQSPKYLFRKEGQNVTLSCEQNLNHDAMYWYRQDPGQGLRLIYYSQIVNDFQKGDIAEGYSVSREKKESFPLTVTSAQKNPTAFYLCASSLDRGGTEAFFGQGTRLTVV.